The following is a TCR beta chain sequence with its context. Its cognate antigen is unknown. The CDR3 is made up of 17 amino acids. V dropped 2 bases and J dropped 0 bases, with 14 bases sitting between them. CDR1 and CDR2 (germline): MNHNS, SASEGT. This sample was included in a study of OX40 agonist ivuxolimab in advanced cancers. Overall study results and limits: Clones of CD4+ and CD8+ blood T cells grew by week 6 at doses of 0.1 to 3.0 mg/kg. Specificity for antigen went undetermined in the expanded peripheral T cells. CD8+ T cells (on average) carried more expanded clones than CD4+ T cells.

Clones were sequenced by immunoSEQ multiplex PCR, and TCRdb holds only the in-frame ones, with some missing. The sample lists under 85,000 clones, around nine tenths occurring once. The TCR sequence derives from an adult with an advanced solid tumor such as melanoma, head and neck, liver or kidney cancer. The V call is TRBV6-1, the J call TRBJ1-5; no clear D gene. This specimen consisted of CD4+ or CD8+ T cells sorted from blood, obtained in a trial of the OX40 agonist ivuxolimab. This CDR3 reads CASSEYLAAGSNQPQHF. CDR3 nucleotide sequence: TGTGCCAGCAGTGAATATCTTGCAGCTGGTAGCAATCAGCCCCAGCATTTT.